The 23 T cell receptor beta chains below were found in one sample sequenced in a study of blood T cells in healthy people across ages. A second PCR of 7 to 11 cycles used a sample-barcoded 5' primer and a J-beta primer mix. From the 5' RACE reads, TCRdb called clonotypes with MiXCR, one entry per CDR3 protein. The data show over 500,000 distinct CDR3 sequences, with under 65% seen just once and roughly 13% held by the top ten. Sequenced input: blood. These receptor sequences come from a woman of 80 years or more in good health.

This clonotype turned up a few times. The chain uses TRBV12-3 or TRBV12-4 and TRBJ1-6; 9 bases align to TRBD1. The CDR3 loop spans 14 amino acids. V shed 6 bases, J shed 8 bases, and the junction held 5 bases outside the gene matches. The CDR3 DNA reads TGTGCCAGCAGCACACAGGGGGCTCATTCACCCCTCCACTTT. It encodes CASSTQGAHSPLHF.

The CDR3 DNA sequence: TGTGCCAGCAGCCAAGACGAGACAGAATACAATGAGCAGTTCTTC. It yields the protein CASSQDETEYNEQFF. The chain combines TRBV4-2 with TRBJ2-1; D possibly corresponds to TRBD1 (5 bases). V was clipped by 0 bases and J by 4 bases, with 10 bases between them. The CDR3 contains 15 residues. CDR1 and CDR2 from the germline V gene are LGHNA and YNFKEQ.

This clonotype appeared many times. The chain has TRBV7-9 and TRBJ2-7; D is possibly TRBD2 (6 bases). With 0 bases removed from V and 3 bases from J, the gap between germline ends came to 6 bases. CDR3 length: 13 amino acids. Germline assignment: CDR1 SEHNR and CDR2 FQNEAQ (reference sequence). The CDR3 loop is CASSLADYYEQYF. CDR3 coding DNA: TGTGCCAGCAGCTTAGCGGACTACTACGAGCAGTACTTC.

The gene calls are TRBV24-1 and TRBJ2-6, with a weak D call TRBD2 (5 bases). The CDR3 runs to 16 residues. Germline V gives CDR1 KGHDR, CDR2 SFDVKD. V gave up 4 bases and J gave up 0 bases, with 9 bases separating them. The CDR3 sequence: CATSDRGSSGANVLTF. The CDR3 bases are TGTGCCACCAGTGACCGAGGGTCCTCTGGGGCCAACGTCCTGACTTTC.

The chain joins TRBV4-3 to TRBJ1-2, with 7 bases matching TRBD1. Trimming removed 0 bases from V and 2 bases from J; junction bases left unmatched: 3. This CDR3 comprises 15 residues. CDR1 and CDR2 (germline): LGHNA, YSLEER. In DNA, the CDR3 is TGCGCCAGCAGCCAAGAATTACAGGGGAACTATGGCTACACCTTC. Its protein is CASSQELQGNYGYTF.

This clonotype turned up a few times. This rearrangement joins TRBV7-7 to TRBJ2-2; 7 bases fit TRBD1. V shed 5 bases, J shed 1 base, and the junction held 1 base outside the gene matches. Germline lookup yields CDR1 SSHAT and CDR2 FNYEAQ (reference sequence). This CDR3 has 14 residues. The DNA of the CDR3 is TGTGCCAGCAGCCGGGACAGGAACACCGGGGAGCTGTTTTTT. Translation: CASSRDRNTGELFF.

In this sample, this clonotype turned up a few times. Since a much larger clone is just one base distant, this may be a read error. V usage is TRBV29-1 and J usage is TRBJ2-7, with D unclear. From germline, CDR1 is SQVTM and CDR2 ANQGSEA. The CDR3 extends over 11 amino acids. Here the CDR3 DNA reads TGCGCGGTAGCACAGTACAATGAGCAGTACTTC. This translates into CAVAQYNEQYF.

V usage is TRBV6-1 and J usage is TRBJ2-4; 10 bases agree with TRBD2. J gave up 0 bases and V 5 bases, and 10 bases lay outside the gene matches. The CDR3 has 18 residues. In germline, CDR1 is MNHNS, CDR2 SASEGT. CDR3 loop: CASSSLAGATLAKNIQYF. The CDR3 DNA follows: TGTGCCAGCAGTAGTCTAGCGGGAGCAACTCTAGCCAAAAACATTCAGTACTTC.

The count of this clonotype is one. A much more abundant neighbour one base away suggests this may be a read error. The chain uses TRBV20-1 and TRBJ1-2, with D possibly matching TRBD1 (5 bases). Germline CDR1 reads DFQATT; CDR2 reads SNEGSKA (reference sequence). The CDR3 loop spans 14 amino acids. Trimming stripped 8 bases from V and 10 bases from J, with 26 bases between. CDR3 sequence (DNA): TGCAGTTCTGCCGAGACAGTCCCGCAAAGGGACTACACCTTC. It translates to CSSAETVPQRDYTF.

This clonotype was observed at least ten times. The V gene is TRBV3-1, the J gene TRBJ2-4; no clear D gene. Germline V lookup: CDR1 LGHDT, CDR2 YNNKEL (reference sequence). V lost 3 bases, J lost 8 bases, and 5 bases lay in between. The CDR3 extends over 11 amino acids. The CDR3 region has the DNA TGTGCCAGCAGCCATGGGGACATTCAGTACTTC. It is translated as CASSHGDIQYF.

The chain couples TRBV14 to TRBJ2-1; unclear D gene. The CDR3 loop spans 11 amino acids. The germline gives CDR1 SGHDN, CDR2 FVKESK. V dropped 4 bases and J dropped 12 bases, with 10 bases sitting between them. The CDR3 region has the DNA TGTGCCAGCAGCCCCCTTCCTGCGCAGTTCTTC. Protein: CASSPLPAQFF.

J is TRBJ1-1 and V is TRBV6-2 or TRBV6-3; D remains ambiguous. This CDR3 comprises 15 residues. Trimming cost V 2 bases and J 0 bases, with 10 bases left between them. Germline lookup yields CDR1 MNHEY and CDR2 SVGEGT. The DNA for the CDR3 is TGTGCCAGCAGTTACCCTGCCCCGCTGAACACTGAAGCTTTCTTT. Its translation is CASSYPAPLNTEAFF.

This clonotype was counted at least ten times. This chain connects TRBV2 to TRBJ2-1; D gene unclear. The CDR3 contains 11 residues. CDR1 SNHLY and CDR2 FYNNEI come from the germline V gene. Trimming removed 6 bases from V and 7 bases from J, with 7 bases in between. CDR3 nucleotides: TGTGCCAGCAGGGGTGGTAATGAGCAGTTCTTC. It specifies CASRGGNEQFF.

This clonotype was seen a handful of times. A much bigger clone sits one base away, suggesting this may be a read error. This sequence joins TRBV4-1 and TRBJ2-1; TRBD2 agrees at 9 bases. This CDR3 region has 16 residues. Germline-derived CDR1 and CDR2 are MGHRA and YSYEKL. The V and J ends lost 1 base and 7 bases, in that order; junction bases with no gene match: 8. As DNA, the CDR3 is TGCGCCAGCAGCCAAGCGGGCGGGAGGGCCCCGAATGAGCAGTTCTTC. Translation gives CASSQAGGRAPNEQFF.

A few counts support this clonotype. The V and J genes are TRBV28 and TRBJ2-2; no clear D gene. There are 11 residues in the CDR3. Trimming cost V 8 bases and J 5 bases, with 6 bases left between them. Germline CDR1 MDHEN, CDR2 SYDVKM. CDR3 nucleotides: TGTGCCAGCTACCGTACCGGGGAGCTGTTTTTT. Its translation is CASYRTGELFF.

CDR3: CSARGAGADSYNEQFF. CDR3 nucleotides: TGCAGTGCTAGAGGGGCGGGAGCCGACTCCTACAATGAGCAGTTCTTC. The chain links TRBV20-1 to TRBJ2-1; 7 nucleotides agree with TRBD2. The CDR3 has 16 residues. The V gene's germline CDR1 is DFQATT and CDR2 SNEGSKA (reference sequence). The V segment lost 1 base and the J segment 0 bases; nucleotides outside the gene matches: 6.

This clonotype was found many times. This CDR3 is CASRSPRRPLEGYTF. The CDR3 nucleotides read TGTGCCAGCAGATCCCCGCGCAGGCCCCTGGAAGGCTACACCTTC. The chain links TRBV28 to TRBJ1-2; no clear D gene. This CDR3 region has 15 residues. Trimming removed 6 bases from V and 8 bases from J, with 22 bases in between. Germline CDR1 and CDR2: MDHEN and SYDVKM.

Concerning this clonotype itself: One base away lies a much larger clone, so this may be a sequencing read error. The chain joins TRBV7-9 to TRBJ2-3; D possibly corresponds to TRBD1 (7 bases). Germline assignment: CDR1 SEHNR and CDR2 FQNEAQ (reference sequence). This CDR3 spans 15 amino acids. CDR3 sequence: CASSAGGRTTDMQYF. In DNA, the CDR3 is TGTGCCAGCAGCGCAGGGGGGCGTACAACAGATATGCAGTATTTT.

In regard to this clonotype: The junction and the germline gene differ at one end; a read error may be behind it. The V and J genes are TRBV18 and TRBJ2-4; TRBD1 aligns across 7 bases. The J call may be faulty, since TRBJ2-7 better matches the DNA end. CDR1 is KGHSH and CDR2 is LQKENI in the germline V gene. This CDR3 contains 14 residues. The CDR3 DNA sequence: TGTGCTAGCTCTCAAGGGACAGTCGACTACGAGCAGTACTTC. Protein sequence: CASSQGTVDYEQYF.

Many counts were recorded for this clonotype. The chain recombines TRBV6-6 with TRBJ1-1; TRBD1 matches at 7 bases. Germline-derived CDR1 and CDR2 are MNHNY and SVGAGI (reference sequence). The ends lost 6 bases at V and 1 base at J; junction bases unmatched: 11. The CDR3 contains 16 residues. The CDR3 DNA is TGTGCCAGCAGCGGACAGGCTGTGAACCCGAACACTGAAGCTTTCTTT. Its translation: CASSGQAVNPNTEAFF.

The chain is built from TRBV5-4 and TRBJ2-7; D is perhaps TRBD2 (6 bases). The J call could be wrong; TRBJ2-5 is a better fit for the DNA end. The CDR3 has 15 amino acids. Germline CDR1 and CDR2: SGHNT and YYREEE (reference sequence). The CDR3 sequence is CASSEEGLGQETQYF. The CDR3, as DNA: TGTGCCAGCAGCGAGGAGGGACTCGGGCAAGAGACCCAGTACTTC.

This rearrangement joins TRBV19 to TRBJ2-2, with D perhaps given as TRBD1 or TRBD2 (5 bases each). There are 15 residues in the CDR3. V shed 5 bases and J shed 5 bases, with 15 bases lying between them. Germline-derived CDR1 and CDR2 are LNHDA and SQIVND (reference sequence). CDR3 sequence: CASSSGTRRTGELFF. As DNA, the CDR3 is TGTGCCAGTAGTTCGGGGACCAGGAGGACCGGGGAGCTGTTTTTT. Supplemented by reference TRBV19 and TRBJ2-2, the full variable domain reads DGGITQSPKYLFRKEGQNVTLSCEQNLNHDAMYWYRQDPGQGLRLIYYSQIVNDFQKGDIAEGYSVSREKKESFPLTVTSAQKNPTAFYLCASSSGTRRTGELFFGEGSRLTVL.

The chain's CDR3 is CASSLAGGSIYEQYF. CDR3 nucleotide sequence: TGTGCCAGCAGCTTAGCCGGCGGGAGTATATATGAGCAGTACTTC. The chain has TRBV7-2 and TRBJ2-5, with TRBD2 identical over 7 bases. The length of the CDR3 is 15 residues. From germline, CDR1 is SGHTA and CDR2 FQGNSA. Losses at the gene ends were 0 bases for V and 11 bases for J; bases not matched to a gene: 12.